The 17 T cell receptor beta chains in this list originate from one sample, sequenced in a study of CD8+ T cells in alopecia areata. RNA, once extracted, was reverse transcribed into cDNA for use as the sequencing template. Clones were read by immunoSEQ multiplex PCR, and TCRdb kept only the in-frame ones, dropping some. The sample records under 75,000 clones, approximately 43% being singletons. The starting material was CD8+ T cells sorted from blood, obtained at week 0. These receptors originate from a human donor with alopecia areata.

This chain connects TRBV29-1 to TRBJ1-5, with D maybe TRBD1 (5 bases). V was cut by 4 bases and J by 2 bases, with 12 bases left in between. The CDR3 extends over 14 amino acids. Germline V gene lookup returns CDR1 SQVTM and CDR2 ANQGSEA. CDR3 region: CSVVFGGGNQPQHF. In DNA, the CDR3 is TGCAGCGTTGTATTTGGGGGAGGCAATCAGCCCCAGCATTTT.

This clone was detected a few times. The chain employs TRBV6-5 and TRBJ2-7; 9 nucleotides align to TRBD1. V shed 6 bases and J 3 bases; nucleotides not matched to a gene: 6. The CDR3 contains 14 residues. Looked up from germline, CDR1 is MNHEY and CDR2 is SVGAGI. The CDR3 spells CASSKSDRGYEQYF. The CDR3 DNA is TGTGCCAGCAGCAAATCGGACAGGGGCTACGAGCAGTACTTC.

Comment on this clone: Its ends do not fully match the called genes, so a read error is possible. The CDR3 loop reads CASRKVAAFPDDEQFF. In nucleotides, the CDR3 is TGTGCCAGCAGGAAGGTAGCGGCCTTCCCTGACGATGAGCAGTTCTTC. This sequence joins TRBV5-1 and TRBJ2-1; TRBD2 is a possible D gene (6 bases). CDR3 length equals 16 residues. CDR1 is SGHRS, CDR2 YFSETQ, per germline.

The V call is TRBV30, the J call TRBJ2-2; weak D call: TRBD2 (6 bases). V shed 0 bases and J shed 5 bases, with 13 bases lying between them. The germline V gene encodes CDR1 GTSNPN and CDR2 SVGIG (reference sequence). The CDR3 extends over 15 amino acids. The CDR3 region is CAWSVRGTDTGELFF. The CDR3 DNA follows: TGTGCCTGGAGTGTACGGGGGACTGATACCGGGGAGCTGTTTTTT.

This clone was picked up a small number of times. The chain combines TRBV29-1 with TRBJ2-3; D gene unclear. V was trimmed by 4 bases and J by 4 bases, leaving 12 bases between them. The CDR3 consists of 13 residues. Germline CDR1 and CDR2: SQVTM and ANQGSEA. CDR3 DNA: TGCAGCGTTGTAGGGCTCGGTGCAGATACGCAGTATTTT. Translated, it gives CSVVGLGADTQYF.

This chain links TRBV11-2 with TRBJ2-2; no clear D. Germline V gene lookup returns CDR1 SGHAT and CDR2 FQNNGV. Trimming cost V 3 bases and J 0 bases, with 8 bases left between them. CDR3 length: 15 amino acids. The CDR3 DNA sequence: TGTGCCAGCAGCTTCCAGGTAGCGAACACCGGGGAGCTGTTTTTT. Amino acids: CASSFQVANTGELFF.

This chain links TRBV12-5 with TRBJ2-2; D is unresolved. V was shortened by 4 bases and J by 6 bases, with 6 bases between the two germline ends. In germline, CDR1 is LGHNT, CDR2 FRNRAP. The length of the CDR3 is 12 residues. CDR3 region: CASGWAAGELFF. CDR3 bases: TGTGCTAGTGGTTGGGCCGCCGGGGAGCTGTTTTTT.

The V gene is TRBV7-6, the J gene TRBJ2-7; possibly TRBD1 or TRBD2 for D (5 bases each). The CDR3 runs 12 residues. V was clipped by 2 bases and J by 7 bases, with 9 bases between them. Germline CDR1 is SGHVS and CDR2 is FNYEAQ. The CDR3 reads CASSLRGEEQYF. As DNA, the CDR3 is TGTGCCAGCAGCTTAAGAGGGGAAGAGCAGTACTTC.

The chain has TRBV29-1 and TRBJ2-7, with D hard to call. Trimming removed 2 bases from V and 0 bases from J, with 8 bases in between. Germline V gene sequence: CDR1 SQVTM, CDR2 ANQGSEA. The CDR3 covers 13 residues. CDR3 DNA: TGCAGCGTTGAATACGGAAGCTCCTACGAGCAGTACTTC. Translation gives CSVEYGSSYEQYF.

This clone was observed a few times. The V gene is TRBV27, the J gene TRBJ2-3; 13 bases are a match to TRBD2. Germline loops: CDR1 MNHEY, CDR2 SMNVEV (reference sequence). V lost 6 bases, J lost 7 bases, and 7 bases stayed unmatched. There are 15 residues in the CDR3. CDR3 loop: CASSQTSGRINTQYF. In DNA, the CDR3 is TGTGCCAGCAGCCAGACTAGCGGGAGGATAAATACGCAGTATTTT.

The chain has TRBV13 and TRBJ1-5; D uncertain. This CDR3 has 13 amino acids. V was clipped by 3 bases and J by 4 bases, with 7 bases between them. Germline CDR1 PRHDT, CDR2 FYEKMQ (reference sequence). The CDR3 loop is CASSFTRNQPQHF. The CDR3 bases are TGTGCCAGCAGCTTCACCCGAAATCAGCCCCAGCATTTT.

The rearrangement joins TRBV29-1 to TRBJ1-4, with D perhaps TRBD1 (6 bases). The CDR3 runs 13 residues. The V gene lost 4 bases and the J gene lost 8 bases, with 14 bases spanning the gap. The germline CDR1 and CDR2 sequences are SQVTM and ANQGSEA. The CDR3 region has the DNA TGCAGCGTTGTAGGGGGGGCGGCGGAAAAACTGTTTTTT. It specifies CSVVGGAAEKLFF.

The rearrangement uses TRBV7-9 and TRBJ2-7, with 10 nucleotides matching TRBD2. The V segment lost 5 bases and the J segment 3 bases; nucleotides outside the gene matches: 4. The germline CDR1 and CDR2 sequences are SEHNR and FQNEAQ (reference sequence). The CDR3 length is 14 residues. This CDR3 is CASSPPSGSYEQYF. In DNA form, the CDR3 reads TGTGCCAGCAGCCCCCCTAGCGGGAGCTACGAGCAGTACTTC.

This clone is a singleton in its sample. The junction shows a germline mismatch at one end, possibly a read error. For the CDR3, the DNA is TGTGCCAGCAGCTTATCGGTTCATAACGGCGATGAGCAGTTCTTC. As protein: CASSLSVHNGDEQFF. This rearrangement joins TRBV27 to TRBJ2-1; D is unresolved. CDR3 length: 15 amino acids. Germline-derived CDR1 and CDR2 are MNHEY and SMNVEV (reference sequence).

CDR3: CASSPSPGGSYEQYF. The CDR3 bases are TGCGCCAGCAGCCCCAGTCCAGGAGGCTCCTACGAGCAGTACTTC. V usage is TRBV4-1 and J usage is TRBJ2-7; a possible D gene is TRBD2 (5 bases). In germline, CDR1 is MGHRA, CDR2 YSYEKL. The CDR3 extends over 15 amino acids. V dropped 4 bases and J dropped 0 bases, with 13 bases sitting between them.

V gene TRBV5-1 combines with J gene TRBJ2-1; D might be TRBD1 (5 bases). The germline V and J ends were trimmed by 2 bases and 5 bases, with 8 bases remaining between them. The CDR3 runs to 13 residues. The germline gives CDR1 SGHRS, CDR2 YFSETQ. DNA of the CDR3: TGCGCCAGCAGCTTAGGGGAAAACAATGAGCAGTTCTTC. It is translated as CASSLGENNEQFF. The full variable domain, completed using reference TRBV5-1 and TRBJ2-1, is KAGVTQTPRYLIKTRGQQVTLSCSPISGHRSVSWYQQTPGQGLQFLFEYFSETQRNKGNFPGRFSGRQFSNSRSEMNVSTLELGDSALYLCASSLGENNEQFFGPGTRLTVL.

The chain links TRBV5-1 to TRBJ2-2; D is tentatively TRBD1 or TRBD2 (5 bases each). The CDR3 has 20 amino acids. The germline gives CDR1 SGHRS, CDR2 YFSETQ. Trimming pared 0 bases from V and 2 bases from J, leaving 23 bases between. The CDR3 DNA follows: TGCGCCAGCAGCTTGGCCGGGACCTACCCCATGGCTAAAAACACCGGGGAGCTGTTTTTT. It codes for CASSLAGTYPMAKNTGELFF.